A selection of T cell receptor beta chains follows, all from one sample in a study of shared T cell receptors in the human thymus. Here immunoSEQ multiplex PCR was the method, and the copy in TCRdb shows in-frame clones only, minus some. The sample shows approximately 490,000 clones, around 78% of them seen only once. The sample was also reused in another study, on human thymus T cells.

Sequencing used thymocytes. All receptors derive from a boy in the first two years of life with a congenital heart defect. CDR3s include the opening cysteine and the closing phenylalanine or tryptophan. A D gene is named only where the DNA matches it firmly. For some rows the clone size is stated as once, few or many, or as a class when expanded; others skip it.

>TRBV7-9|TRBJ2-5|-|TRBD1
CASSFPPGQAQQETQYF
TGTGCCAGCAGCTTTCCCCCGGGACAGGCCCAACAAGAGACCCAGTACTTC
>TRBV6-4|TRBJ2-1|-|-
CASSAGRGENNEQFF
TGTGCCAGCAGTGCGGGCAGGGGGGAAAACAATGAGCAGTTCTTC
>TRBV11-2|TRBJ2-5|once|-
CASSPTGQGKNF
TGTGCCAGCAGCCCGACGGGGCAGGGGAAAAACTTC
>TRBV7-2|TRBJ1-1|-|-
CASSLATPPFMNTEAFF
TGTGCCAGCAGCTTAGCGACTCCCCCATTCATGAACACTGAAGCTTTCTTT
>TRBV12-5|TRBJ2-7|-|TRBD2
CASGLTSSQAGGFEQYF
TGTGCTAGTGGTTTGACCTCATCCCAAGCGGGAGGCTTCGAGCAGTACTTC
>TRBV10-3|TRBJ2-4|-|-
CAISESPASAYIQYF
TGTGCCATCAGTGAGTCCCCCGCTAGCGCCTACATTCAGTACTTC
>TRBV30|TRBJ1-4|-|TRBD1
CAWSVSGQDTTNEKLFF
TGTGCCTGGAGTGTAAGTGGACAGGACACAACTAATGAAAAACTGTTTTTT
>TRBV27|TRBJ2-1|-|TRBD2
CANLAGSPSHEQFF
TGTGCCAACTTAGCGGGCTCTCCAAGCCATGAGCAGTTCTTC
>TRBV18|TRBJ2-7|-|TRBD2
CASSPGLAGFYEQYF
TGTGCCAGCTCACCGGGACTAGCGGGATTCTACGAGCAGTACTTC
>TRBV6-5|TRBJ1-2|-|-
CASRLRTPRGYGYPF
TGTGCCAGCAGACTTAGGACCCCCAGGGGTTATGGCTACCCCTTC
>TRBV28|TRBJ1-1|-|TRBD1
CASRFNRTGGTEAFF
TGTGCCAGCAGGTTCAACAGGACAGGGGGCACTGAAGCTTTCTTT
>TRBV30|TRBJ1-5|-|TRBD1
CAWSVQDRKHF
TGTGCCTGGAGTGTCCAGGACAGGAAGCATTTT
>TRBV5-4|TRBJ2-7|once|-
CASSMMTTGSPYEQYF
TGTGCCAGCAGCATGATGACAACTGGGTCCCCCTACGAGCAGTACTTC
>TRBV7-8|TRBJ2-6|once|TRBD1
CASIVGGFAGANVLTF
TGTGCCAGCATAGTAGGGGGCTTCGCTGGGGCCAACGTCCTGACTTTC
>TRBV4-3|TRBJ2-7|-|TRBD2
CASSQEHPPGLAVPPDYEQYF
TGCGCCAGCAGCCAAGAACATCCACCGGGACTAGCGGTCCCCCCGGACTACGAGCAGTACTTC
>TRBV9|TRBJ2-7|-|TRBD2
CASSVASGRASYEQYF
TGTGCCAGCAGCGTAGCTAGCGGGAGGGCCTCCTACGAGCAGTACTTC
>TRBV19|TRBJ1-2|-|-
CASHLPGHLYGYTF
TGTGCCAGTCACCTCCCGGGACACCTCTATGGCTACACCTTC
>TRBV27|TRBJ2-1|-|-
CASSKLSDSSSYNEQFF
TGTGCCAGCAGTAAACTTAGCGATTCGAGCTCCTACAATGAGCAGTTCTTC
>TRBV7-6|TRBJ2-7|-|-
CASSLGGTSSYEQYF
TGTGCCAGCAGCTTAGGCGGCACCAGCTCCTACGAGCAGTACTTC
>TRBV6-5|TRBJ2-7|-|-
CASSSRVGVPYEQYF
TGTGCCAGCAGTAGCAGGGTTGGGGTCCCCTACGAGCAGTACTTC
>TRBV5-6|TRBJ1-1|-|TRBD1
CASSPRDSRLKPLREAFF
TGTGCCAGCAGCCCAAGGGACAGCCGGCTGAAACCCCTTAGAGAAGCTTTCTTT
>TRBV9|TRBJ1-2|once|TRBD1
CTSSPVQGERGYTF
TGTACCAGCAGCCCGGTTCAGGGGGAAAGAGGCTACACCTTC
>TRBV5-5|TRBJ2-7|few|TRBD2
CASSFLTSGGSGEQYF
TGTGCCAGCAGCTTCCTGACTAGCGGGGGCTCCGGCGAGCAGTACTTC
>TRBV19|TRBJ1-2|-|TRBD1
CASSIRDSHNYGYTF
TGTGCCAGTAGTATCCGGGACAGCCATAACTATGGCTACACCTTC
>TRBV11-3|TRBJ2-1|-|TRBD2
CASRTGTSANEQFF
TGTGCCAGCAGGACCGGGACTAGCGCGAATGAGCAGTTCTTC
>TRBV7-3|TRBJ2-7|few|-
CASSLSTGYF
TGTGCCAGCAGCCTTTCGACAGGGTACTTC
>TRBV6-1|TRBJ2-3|-|-
CASSRDFTDTQYF
TGTGCCAGCAGCCGGGACTTCACAGATACGCAGTATTTT
>TRBV6-4|TRBJ1-2|once|-
CASSDGRDYGYTF
TGTGCCAGCAGTGACGGGAGGGACTATGGCTACACCTTC
>TRBV19|TRBJ2-4|-|-
CASSIAATPRAKNIQYF
TGTGCCAGTAGTATAGCTGCCACCCCTAGAGCCAAAAACATTCAGTACTTC
>TRBV5-4|TRBJ2-1|-|-
CASSPGGTAYNEQFF
TGTGCCAGCAGCCCCGGCGGGACAGCTTACAATGAGCAGTTCTTC
>TRBV2|TRBJ2-4|once|TRBD2
CASSSQREAGIQYF
TGTGCCAGCAGTTCACAGCGGGAGGCAGGCATTCAGTACTTC
>TRBV6-8|TRBJ2-3|-|TRBD2
CASSSTNPGLAGETTDTQYF
TGTGCCAGCAGTTCCACCAACCCGGGACTAGCGGGAGAAACAACAGATACGCAGTATTTT
>TRBV4-2|TRBJ2-1|once|TRBD2
CASSQDYGTSGSGNEQFF
TGTGCCAGCAGCCAAGATTACGGGACTAGCGGGAGTGGCAATGAGCAGTTCTTC
>TRBV5-8|TRBJ1-2|-|-
CASSLLISGGSVSYGYTF
TGTGCCAGCAGTCTTTTAATCTCGGGGGGATCTGTAAGCTATGGCTACACCTTC
>TRBV6-1|TRBJ2-7|few|TRBD1
CASQDRVSYEQYF
TGTGCCAGCCAGGACAGGGTCTCCTACGAGCAGTACTTC
>TRBV28|TRBJ2-1|-|-
CASSGLPGDSYNEQFF
TGTGCCAGCAGTGGGTTGCCCGGAGACTCCTACAATGAGCAGTTCTTC
>TRBV4-1|TRBJ2-1|once|-
CASSQDLRGTGNEQFF
TGCGCCAGCAGCCAAGATCTACGCGGTACGGGTAATGAGCAGTTCTTC
>TRBV5-4|TRBJ2-3|-|-
CASSLAAGRGTDTQYF
TGTGCCAGCAGCTTGGCCGCGGGAAGAGGAACAGATACGCAGTATTTT
>TRBV12-5|TRBJ1-2|-|TRBD1
CASGLGGTGGYNGYTF
TGTGCTAGTGGTTTGGGGGGGACAGGGGGGTATAATGGCTACACCTTC
>TRBV27|TRBJ1-5|-|TRBD1
CASSSGQLNQPQHF
TGTGCCAGCAGCTCGGGACAGCTAAATCAGCCCCAGCATTTT
>TRBV6-1|TRBJ2-7|-|TRBD2
CASSEGLAEPYEQYF
TGTGCCAGCAGTGAAGGACTAGCGGAGCCCTACGAGCAGTACTTC
>TRBV19|TRBJ2-3|-|-
CASSTPTLWGLTDTQYF
TGTGCCAGTAGTACTCCGACCTTATGGGGGCTCACAGATACGCAGTATTTT
>TRBV15|TRBJ2-7|-|-
CATSVGQKTYEQYF
TGTGCCACCAGTGTTGGACAGAAGACCTACGAGCAGTACTTC
>TRBV28|TRBJ1-5|-|TRBD1
CASNLPDRENSNQPQHF
TGTGCCAGCAACCTTCCAGACAGGGAGAATAGCAATCAGCCCCAGCATTTT
>TRBV4-1|TRBJ2-7|few|-
CASSLKDAGPRSEQYF
TGCGCCAGCAGCCTCAAAGACGCAGGCCCCCGTTCCGAGCAGTACTTC
>TRBV6-4|TRBJ1-5|-|TRBD1
CASSPTGVSNQPQHF
TGTGCCAGCAGTCCTACAGGGGTTAGCAATCAGCCCCAGCATTTT
>TRBV5-4|TRBJ1-4|-|-
CASSLAFATNEKLFF
TGTGCCAGCAGCTTGGCGTTCGCAACTAATGAAAAACTGTTTTTT
>TRBV2|TRBJ2-1|few|-
CASSPTGEDSDIEQFF
TGTGCCAGCAGCCCGACGGGGGAGGACTCTGACATCGAGCAGTTCTTC
>TRBV18|TRBJ2-1|-|TRBD2
CASSLHDKTSGSSYNEQFF
TGTGCCAGCTCACTACACGATAAGACTAGCGGAAGCTCCTACAATGAGCAGTTCTTC
>TRBV5-1|TRBJ1-1|-|TRBD1
CASSLKGANTEAFF
TGCGCCAGCAGCCTGAAGGGGGCAAACACTGAAGCTTTCTTT
>TRBV28|TRBJ2-7|-|-
CASSLSCPLKLPYEQYF
TGTGCCAGCAGTTTAAGTTGCCCCCTTAAACTCCCCTACGAGCAGTACTTC
>TRBV30|TRBJ2-5|-|-
CAWSVFSQETQYF
TGTGCCTGGAGTGTATTCAGCCAAGAGACCCAGTACTTC
>TRBV5-8|TRBJ2-7|-|TRBD1
CASRAPGGQGRGEQYF
TGTGCCAGCAGAGCCCCGGGGGGACAGGGAAGAGGGGAGCAGTACTTC
>TRBV28|TRBJ2-5|once|TRBD1
CASTIDRGRGETQYF
TGTGCCAGCACCATCGACAGGGGGCGTGGGGAGACCCAGTACTTC
>TRBV5-1|TRBJ2-3|few|-
CASSLGPTDTQYF
TGCGCCAGCAGCTTGGGGCCTACAGATACGCAGTATTTT